These 17 T cell receptor beta chains originate from one sample sequenced in a study of human T cells and chemical hapten exposure. One entry per CDR3 protein results from TCRdb running MiXCR on the RACE reads. The sample shows some 380,000 distinct CDR3 sequences, approximately 5% of them seen only once. Time point noted: patch test 1, 2 weeks after DPC sensitization. Noted treatment: therapeutic diphenylcyclopropenone sensitization with weekly scalp DPC. This specimen consisted of whole blood, obtained in connection with sensitization to the hapten diphenylcyclopropenone (DPC). The receptor set was obtained from a woman between 45 and 65 years old with alopecia areata. Some clones in this sample may be carry-over from other donors' samples.

This chain connects TRBV4-1 to TRBJ2-7; 7 positions agree with TRBD1. CDR3 length equals 15 residues. Germline V CDR1 and CDR2: MGHRA, YSYEKL. With V trimmed by 4 bases and J by 2 bases, 8 bases remained unmatched. This chain's CDR3 is CASSLGTDEAYEQYF. The CDR3 DNA reads TGCGCCAGCAGCCTGGGGACAGACGAAGCCTACGAGCAGTACTTC.

The table lists this clonotype with many counts. The CDR3: CASGTDTQYF. CDR3 in DNA: TGTGCCAGCGGCACAGATACGCAGTATTTT. The chain couples TRBV7-9 to TRBJ2-3; unclear D gene. This CDR3 region has 10 residues. Germline assignment: CDR1 SEHNR and CDR2 FQNEAQ (reference sequence). Trimming took 8 bases from V and 1 from J, leaving 1 base between them.

This clonotype appeared many times. The CDR3 coding sequence is TGTGCCAGCAGCTTAGAATGGGTCTCAGAGCAGTTCTTC. This codes for CASSLEWVSEQFF. The chain recombines TRBV11-2 with TRBJ2-1; no reliable D call. This CDR3 comprises 13 residues. V shed 0 bases and J shed 10 bases, with 10 bases lying between them. Germline lookup yields CDR1 SGHAT and CDR2 FQNNGV.

This clonotype was counted ten times or more. J is TRBJ1-3 and V is TRBV13; D is uncertain. Germline lookup yields CDR1 PRHDT and CDR2 FYEKMQ (reference sequence). The germline V and J ends were trimmed by 4 bases and 0 bases, with 10 bases remaining between them. The length of the CDR3 is 15 residues. In DNA, the CDR3 is TGTGCCAGCAGCTCAGAACTGGTCTCTGGAAACACCATATATTTT. It is translated as CASSSELVSGNTIYF.

This clonotype was found many times. CDR3 coding DNA: TGTGCCAGCAGCGCCTACCCACAGATGGGGGTCAGGGCTTTCTTT. It encodes CASSAYPQMGVRAFF. V usage is TRBV6-1 and J usage is TRBJ1-1; a possible D gene is TRBD1 (5 bases). CDR3 length: 15 residues. Trimming pared 6 bases from V and 11 bases from J, leaving 25 bases between. The germline gives CDR1 MNHNS, CDR2 SASEGT.

J is TRBJ1-3 and V is TRBV5-6; D gene uncertain. Trimming pared 7 bases from V and 4 bases from J, leaving 12 bases between. Germline CDR1 SGHDT, CDR2 YYEEEE. This CDR3 is built from 13 residues. CDR3 in DNA: TGTGCCAGCCATTTCCTGCAGGGAAACACCATATATTTT. Its protein is CASHFLQGNTIYF. The full variable domain, completed using reference TRBV5-6 and TRBJ1-3, is DAGVTQSPTHLIKTRGQQVTLRCSPKSGHDTVSWYQQALGQGPQFIFQYYEEEERQRGNFPDRFSGHQFPNYSSELNVNALLLGDSALYLCASHFLQGNTIYFGEGSWLTVV.

This clonotype was picked up many times. V usage is TRBV12-3 or TRBV12-4 and J usage is TRBJ2-7; 7 nucleotides line up with TRBD2. The CDR3 totals 13 residues. The V gene end was trimmed by 3 bases and the J gene end by 2 bases; junction bases not matched to a gene: 1. In DNA, the CDR3 is TGTGCCAGCAGTTTGGCGGGAGCCTACGAGCAGTACTTC. It translates to CASSLAGAYEQYF.

The chain recombines TRBV29-1 with TRBJ1-2; D perhaps matches TRBD1 (6 bases). The CDR3 covers 14 residues. The germline CDR1 and CDR2 sequences are SQVTM and ANQGSEA. Trimming removed 2 bases at V and 3 bases at J, with 13 bases between. CDR3 in DNA: TGCAGCGTTGAATCCTGGGGGCGCGACTATGGCTACACCTTC. Protein: CSVESWGRDYGYTF.

Ten or more counts support this clonotype. The chain couples TRBV12-3 or TRBV12-4 to TRBJ2-3; TRBD2 aligns across 9 bases. Trimming at V came to 5 bases and at J to 6 bases, leaving 9 bases not matched to a gene. CDR3 length: 15 residues. CDR3 amino acids: CASSKGAGGPDTQYF. The CDR3 DNA reads as TGTGCCAGCAGTAAAGGAGCGGGGGGACCCGATACGCAGTATTTT.

The chain combines TRBV30 with TRBJ2-3, with TRBD2 matching 11 bases. Looked up from germline, CDR1 is GTSNPN and CDR2 is SVGIG (reference sequence). The CDR3 has 15 amino acids. V dropped 2 bases and J dropped 2; count of bases not matched to a gene: 3. Here the CDR3 reads CAWSPGLAATDTQYF. CDR3 coding DNA: TGTGCCTGGAGTCCGGGACTAGCGGCCACAGATACGCAGTATTTT. Full variable domain (rest looked up from reference TRBV30 and TRBJ2-3): SQTIHQWPATLVQPVGSPLSLECTVEGTSNPNLYWYRQAAGRGLQLLFYSVGIGQISSEVPQNLSASRPQDRQFILSSKKLLLSDSGFYLCAWSPGLAATDTQYFGPGTRLTVL.

This clonotype was found a few times. The chain combines TRBV7-2 with TRBJ2-2; 7 nucleotides match TRBD1. V dropped 5 bases and J dropped 3; count of bases not matched to a gene: 6. The CDR3 spans 15 residues. The germline V gene encodes CDR1 SGHTA and CDR2 FQGNSA. For the CDR3, the DNA is TGTGCCAGCAGCCCCCGGACAGGCTACACCGGGGAGCTGTTTTTT. This encodes CASSPRTGYTGELFF.

This clonotype was seen repeatedly, ten times or more. The CDR3 here is CSARDQRGATYNEQFF. Written as DNA, the CDR3 is TGCAGTGCTAGAGATCAACGGGGGGCCACCTACAATGAGCAGTTCTTC. The rearrangement joins TRBV20-1 to TRBJ2-1; D might be TRBD2 (7 bases). There are 16 residues in the CDR3. V lost 0 bases, J lost 2 bases, and 14 bases lay in between. Germline V gene data show CDR1 as DFQATT and CDR2 as SNEGSKA (reference sequence).

This rearrangement joins TRBV2 to TRBJ1-1, with 8 positions matching TRBD1. CDR1 is SNHLY, CDR2 FYNNEI, per germline. V was clipped by 6 bases and J by 4 bases; unmatched bases: 7. The CDR3 is 14 amino acids. The CDR3 DNA follows: TGTGCCAGCAGAGTGGACAGGGTCGGCACTGAAGCTTTCTTT. Encoded protein: CASRVDRVGTEAFF. Full variable domain (missing parts from reference TRBV2 and TRBJ1-1): EPEVTQTPSHQVTQMGQEVILRCVPISNHLYFYWYRQILGQKVEFLVSFYNNEISEKSEIFDDQFSVERPDGSNFTLKIRSTKLEDSAMYFCASRVDRVGTEAFFGQGTRLTVV.

This clonotype was detected a few times. The chain uses TRBV6-2 or TRBV6-3 and TRBJ2-2; TRBD1 matches 8 bases. The V gene end was trimmed by 0 bases and the J gene end by 6 bases; junction bases not matched to a gene: 9. Looked up from germline, CDR1 is MNHEY and CDR2 is SVGEGT. The CDR3 contains 17 residues. CDR3 sequence: CASSYSRDRYYAGELFF. Written as DNA, the CDR3 is TGTGCCAGCAGTTACTCCCGGGACAGGTATTACGCCGGGGAGCTGTTTTTT.

The rearrangement joins TRBV7-9 to TRBJ1-5; tentatively, D is TRBD1 (5 bases). V lost 1 base to trimming and J lost 13 bases, with 8 bases between them. Germline V gene sequence: CDR1 SEHNR, CDR2 FQNEAQ (reference sequence). This CDR3 is built from 11 residues. The CDR3 DNA reads as TGTGCCAGCAGCTTAGAGGGACGTCAGCATTTT. Its protein product is CASSLEGRQHF.

The table lists this clonotype with many counts. The chain joins TRBV20-1 to TRBJ1-1, with 12 bases aligning to TRBD1. Germline assignment: CDR1 DFQATT and CDR2 SNEGSKA (reference sequence). CDR3 length: 18 residues. With V trimmed by 2 bases and J by 1 base, 11 bases remained unmatched. The CDR3 reads CSARSPGTGGAKNTEAFF. DNA of the CDR3: TGCAGTGCTAGATCTCCCGGGACAGGGGGCGCTAAGAACACTGAAGCTTTCTTT.

The chain carries TRBV20-1 and TRBJ2-7, with 9 bases fitting TRBD1. Trimming at V came to 4 bases and at J to 6 bases, leaving 13 bases not matched to a gene. The CDR3 is 15 residues long. The germline gives CDR1 DFQATT, CDR2 SNEGSKA (reference sequence). This chain's CDR3 is CSATHQGTGSSEQYF. CDR3 DNA: TGCAGTGCTACTCACCAGGGGACAGGGAGCTCCGAGCAGTACTTC.